Only a few counts were recorded for the clone carrying this T cell receptor (beta chain). The antigen remains undetermined. This specimen belongs to a study of T cells in Graves' hyperthyroidism and ophthalmopathy. Newly diagnosed hyperthyroidism, duration under 2 months, in patients aged 18 to 65. Patients showing uncontrolled infection, other autoimmune disease, pregnancy or lactation were ineligible. Template material for amplifying TCR beta CDR3 regions consisted of RNA transcripts. An initial round of RT-PCR targeting the TCR CDR3 relied on the HTBI primer set. TCRdb redid the calling of the multiplex PCR reads with MiXCR, one entry per CDR3 protein. The sample consists of approximately 640,000 distinct CDR3 sequences, roughly a sixth of them appearing once. Notes on the study in general: Model predictions of ophthalmopathy came a median approximately 6.8 months before onset.

The CDR3 totals 14 residues. The germline CDR1 and CDR2 sequences are SGHDN and FVKESK. Trimming took off 4 bases at V and 7 bases at J, with 13 bases between the two ends. This sequence originates from a man aged 45 to 65 with Graves' hyperthyroidism. The sequenced material came from blood. The chain couples TRBV14 to TRBJ1-4; possibly TRBD1 for D (5 bases). CDR3 region: CASSPGAGREKLFF. The CDR3 DNA reads as TGTGCCAGCAGCCCTGGGGCAGGGCGTGAAAAACTGTTTTTT.